The clone carrying this T cell receptor (beta chain) was counted at least ten times. This sample is drawn from a study of molecular identifiers for immune sequencing clone quantification. Naive CD8 libraries were made from about 20,000 to 1,000,000 sorted cells, and they used 10%, 30% or 50% RNA. For bulk TCR libraries, previously described methods and listed TCR primers were used. TCRdb reanalysed the PCR reads using MiXCR and keeps one entry per CDR3 protein. The table shows over 300,000 distinct CDR3 sequences, with under 25% occurring only once. The CDR3 is 14 residues long. Trimming cost V 3 bases and J 8 bases; bases outside gene matches: 7. Germline CDR1 reads MGHRA; CDR2 reads YSYEKL.

The sample taken for sequencing was naive CD8+ T cells from blood, with Jurkat cell RNA spiked in. The subset is: FACS-sorted CD8+CD4-CCR7+CD45RA+ naive T cells. This receptor was taken from a human donor in good health. Some libraries in this study had Jurkat cell RNA spiked in. This chain connects TRBV4-1 to TRBJ1-1; TRBD1 matches at 9 bases. This CDR3 reads CASSHGTGQGEAFF. The CDR3 DNA reads as TGCGCCAGCAGCCATGGGACAGGGCAAGGGGAAGCTTTCTTT.